This is a list of T cell receptor beta chains from one sample in a study of cytomegalovirus exposure and HLA in healthy donors. Method: immunoSEQ multiplex PCR; TCRdb's copy keeps in-frame clones and lacks some. Of roughly 160,000 clones detected, 70% to 90% appear once; the ten largest clones hold 2.4%. The sequenced sample consisted of PBMCs. The receptors originated from a male donor in good health and CMV-seronegative. CDR3s include the opening cysteine and the closing phenylalanine or tryptophan. Fields, in order: V gene, clone size, D gene, J gene, CDR3 protein, CDR3 DNA. The D gene is left open where the match is weak. Clone size is shown for a subset of rows, as once, few, many or a class of expanded clone.

>TRBV28|.|.|TRBJ2-7
CASSWDQAGAGRNEQYF
TGTGCCAGCAGTTGGGATCAAGCAGGGGCCGGGAGGAACGAGCAGTACTTC
>TRBV15|few|TRBD1|TRBJ1-3
CATSDPQGVFGNTIYF
TGTGCCACCAGCGATCCCCAGGGGGTCTTTGGAAACACCATATATTTT
>TRBV9|.|TRBD2|TRBJ2-3
CASSVGTSGVTDTQYF
TGTGCCAGCAGCGTGGGGACTAGCGGGGTCACAGATACGCAGTATTTT
>TRBV7-8|.|TRBD2|TRBJ2-3
CASSLLIRTSGFTDTQYF
TGTGCCAGCAGCTTGCTCATAAGGACTAGCGGCTTCACAGATACGCAGTATTTT
>TRBV28|.|.|TRBJ2-7
CASSLGPQLSYEQYF
TGTGCCAGCAGTTTGGGGCCACAGCTCTCCTACGAGCAGTACTTC
>TRBV4-1|.|TRBD1|TRBJ2-2
CASSQRTGTATTGELFF
TGCGCCAGCAGCCAGAGAACCGGGACAGCCACCACCGGGGAGCTGTTTTTT
>TRBV5-4|.|.|TRBJ2-3
CASTLEVSTDTQYF
TGTGCCAGCACCCTTGAGGTCAGCACAGATACGCAGTATTTT
>TRBV5-1|.|.|TRBJ2-2
CASSLGQGPNTGELFF
TGCGCCAGCAGCTTGGGGCAGGGTCCGAACACCGGGGAGCTGTTTTTT
>TRBV6-1|few|.|TRBJ2-2
CASSEALAPGTGELFF
TGTGCCAGCAGTGAAGCGTTAGCCCCGGGCACCGGGGAGCTGTTTTTT
>TRBV2|.|TRBD2|TRBJ2-1
CASRDSGSSYNEQFF
TGTGCCAGCAGAGACAGCGGGAGCTCCTACAATGAGCAGTTCTTC
>TRBV28|.|.|TRBJ2-2
CASTQGSTGELFF
TGTGCCAGCACACAGGGATCCACCGGGGAGCTGTTTTTT
>TRBV30|.|TRBD1|TRBJ1-5
CAWSVLGQQLSNQPQHF
TGTGCCTGGAGTGTTCTGGGACAGCAACTTAGCAATCAGCCCCAGCATTTT
>TRBV7-9|.|.|TRBJ2-3
CASSLDGRATSSTDTQYF
TGTGCCAGCAGCTTAGATGGCAGGGCCACCTCTAGCACAGATACGCAGTATTTT
>TRBV21-1|.|.|TRBJ1-4
CASSKQGTGGNEKLFF
TGTGCCAGCAGCAAACAAGGGACAGGGGGTAATGAAAAACTGTTTTTT
>TRBV10-3|once|TRBD2|TRBJ2-1
CAIREGLAGNYNEQFF
TGTGCCATCAGAGAAGGACTAGCGGGAAACTACAATGAGCAGTTCTTC
>TRBV28|.|TRBD1|TRBJ2-3
CASSLYGRGRTDTQYF
TGTGCCAGCAGTTTATATGGCAGGGGGCGGACAGATACGCAGTATTTT
>TRBV4-2|.|TRBD1|TRBJ2-5
CASSQDRAGGPQETQYF
TGTGCCAGCAGCCAAGATAGGGCAGGGGGCCCCCAAGAGACCCAGTACTTC
>TRBV9|once|.|TRBJ2-7
CASSVGGGAVNYEQYF
TGTGCCAGCAGCGTAGGGGGAGGAGCCGTCAACTACGAGCAGTACTTC
>TRBV7-2|.|.|TRBJ2-7
CASSFTGRTDEQYF
TGTGCCAGCAGCTTTACTGGGAGAACGGACGAGCAGTACTTC
>TRBV4-2|.|.|TRBJ2-3
CASSQDQLDTQYF
TGTGCCAGCAGCCAAGATCAGTTGGATACGCAGTATTTT
>TRBV28|few|TRBD2|TRBJ2-5
CASSLLGPGLAGAETQYF
TGTGCCAGCAGTTTGCTAGGCCCCGGACTAGCGGGGGCGGAGACCCAGTACTTC
>TRBV29-1|.|.|TRBJ2-7
CSASEGPGREQYF
TGCAGCGCTTCTGAGGGGCCGGGGAGGGAGCAGTACTTC
>TRBV15|.|.|TRBJ1-2
CATSRPRDTPWDGYTF
TGTGCCACCAGCAGACCCAGGGACACTCCTTGGGATGGCTACACCTTC
>TRBV27|.|.|TRBJ1-1
CASSLTPQGEAFF
TGTGCCAGCAGTTTAACCCCTCAGGGCGAAGCTTTCTTT
>TRBV4-1|.|.|TRBJ1-4
CASSQDGQGGNEKLFF
TGCGCCAGCAGCCAAGACGGGCAGGGAGGGAATGAAAAACTGTTTTTT
>TRBV7-2|.|.|TRBJ1-4
CASSLSPRGEKLFF
TGTGCCAGCAGCTTGTCCCCCCGAGGTGAAAAACTGTTTTTT
>TRBV19|.|.|TRBJ2-7
CASSIAGTGTVSYEQYF
TGTGCCAGTAGTATAGCTGGGACCGGGACTGTCTCCTACGAGCAGTACTTC
>TRBV2|.|TRBD2|TRBJ2-1
CASSGGTSGGDNEQFF
TGTGCCAGCAGTGGGGGGACTAGCGGGGGGGACAATGAGCAGTTCTTC
>TRBV11-2|once|TRBD2|TRBJ2-1
CASSSGGSGYNEQFF
TGTGCCAGCAGCTCGGGGGGTTCCGGTTACAATGAGCAGTTCTTC
>TRBV28|.|.|TRBJ1-5
CASSQSYNSNQPQHF
TGTGCCAGCAGTCAGTCTTACAATAGCAATCAGCCCCAGCATTTT
>TRBV6-5|.|TRBD1|TRBJ2-1
CASSREQGTYNEQFF
TGTGCCAGCAGCAGGGAACAGGGGACCTACAATGAGCAGTTCTTC
>TRBV25-1|.|TRBD2|TRBJ2-1
CASSEDGRVPYNEQFF
TGTGCCAGCAGTGAAGATGGGAGGGTCCCTTACAATGAGCAGTTCTTC
>TRBV4-3|few|.|TRBJ1-4
CASSQDRRSEKLFF
TGCGCCAGCAGCCAAGATCGGCGGAGTGAAAAACTGTTTTTT
>TRBV28|.|TRBD2|TRBJ2-1
CASSPGTSSDEQFF
TGTGCCAGCAGTCCCGGGACTAGCTCTGATGAGCAGTTCTTC
>TRBV15|.|.|TRBJ1-2
CATSRDRQDGYPF
TGTGCCACCAGCAGAGATCGGCAGGATGGCTACCCCTTC
>TRBV5-4|.|.|TRBJ1-1
CASSFSNTEAFF
TGTGCCAGCAGCTTTAGTAACACTGAAGCTTTCTTT
>TRBV28|.|.|TRBJ2-3
CASSLVVPGLLTDTQYF
TGTGCCAGCAGTTTGGTTGTCCCTGGACTACTCACAGATACGCAGTATTTT
>TRBV9|.|TRBD1|TRBJ2-2
CASSAINTGAAGELFF
TGTGCCAGCAGCGCGATAAATACAGGGGCTGCCGGGGAGCTGTTTTTT
>TRBV5-6|.|.|TRBJ2-3
CASSFPLAGQGTDTQYF
TGTGCCAGCAGCTTTCCCTTAGCGGGACAGGGAACAGATACGCAGTATTTT
>TRBV19|.|.|TRBJ2-5
CASSIRSRTQYQETQYF
TGTGCCAGTAGTATCCGGTCACGGACACAGTACCAAGAGACCCAGTACTTC
>TRBV7-4|.|.|TRBJ2-7
CASTPSRTAALYEQYF
TGTGCCAGCACCCCAAGTAGGACAGCCGCGCTCTACGAGCAGTACTTC
>TRBV29-1|few|.|TRBJ2-7
CSATRDMGYEQYF
TGCAGCGCGACCCGGGACATGGGGTACGAGCAGTACTTC
>TRBV28|.|.|TRBJ2-1
CASSLRGYYNEQFF
TGTGCCAGCAGTTTACGCGGTTACTACAATGAGCAGTTCTTC
>TRBV4-2|.|TRBD2|TRBJ2-2
CASSHGLAGSSAQSGELFF
TGTGCCAGCAGCCATGGGCTAGCGGGATCGAGCGCCCAGTCCGGGGAGCTGTTTTTT
>TRBV11-2|.|TRBD2|TRBJ2-7
CASSLEGGLAVPYEQYF
TGTGCCAGCAGCTTAGAGGGGGGACTAGCGGTCCCCTACGAGCAGTACTTC
>TRBV6-5|few|TRBD2|TRBJ2-2
CASRPGRAGELFF
TGTGCCAGCAGACCAGGGAGGGCTGGGGAGCTGTTTTTT
>TRBV19|many|TRBD2|TRBJ2-1
CASSRTSGSFNEQFF
TGTGCCAGTAGTAGGACTAGCGGGAGTTTCAATGAGCAGTTCTTC
>TRBV4-2|.|TRBD2|TRBJ2-4
CASSKREGPNIQYF
TGTGCCAGCAGTAAACGGGAGGGCCCAAACATTCAGTACTTC
>TRBV19|.|TRBD2|TRBJ2-3
CASSPAGTSTDTQYF
TGTGCCAGTAGTCCAGCGGGGACTAGCACAGATACGCAGTATTTT
>TRBV7-2|.|.|TRBJ2-7
CASSLALGGIGVLKYF
TGTGCCAGCAGCTTAGCGTTGGGCGGGATAGGGGTTTTGAAGTACTTC
>TRBV7-3|.|.|TRBJ2-3
CASSSLSTDTQYF
TGTGCCAGCAGCTCCCTGAGCACAGATACGCAGTATTTT
>TRBV19|.|.|TRBJ1-2
CASALTGRDGYTF
TGTGCCAGCGCCTTAACAGGGAGGGATGGCTACACCTTC
>TRBV28|.|TRBD2|TRBJ2-1
CASSLPPGGLLDEQFF
TGTGCCAGCAGTTTACCCCCGGGGGGGCTTCTCGATGAGCAGTTCTTC
>TRBV6-5|.|.|TRBJ2-7
CASSYEPGSYEQYF
TGTGCCAGCAGTTACGAACCGGGCTCCTACGAGCAGTACTTC
>TRBV5-6|.|.|TRBJ2-5
CASSFVTQETQYF
TGTGCCAGCAGCTTCGTAACTCAAGAGACCCAGTACTTC